This T cell receptor beta chain was identified during a study of T-cell memory formation after mild COVID-19. Looking at the study overall: In these data, TCR clusters were largely donor specific.

A single record per CDR3 protein comes from TCRdb applying MiXCR to the 5' RACE reads. The table lists over 350,000 distinct CDR3 sequences, 16% of them singletons. This CDR3 is 15 amino acids long. Trimming at V came to 5 bases and at J to 5 bases, leaving 9 bases not matched to a gene. In germline, CDR1 is SGHTA, CDR2 FQGNSA. Findings and limits, study-wide: Pre-infection memory harbored some responding clones, suggesting cross-reactive memory joined.

The sample holds a few counts of this clonotype. Its matching antigen is unknown. The receptor was isolated from a man younger than 35 who had mild COVID-19 (a few samples of this study predate the infection). Cell type and time point are not known. Input material: PBMCs or a T cell subset sorted from them (not recorded which). The chain recombines TRBV7-2 with TRBJ2-5, with 9 bases matching TRBD1. In DNA form, the CDR3 reads TGTGCCAGCAGCCCGCTGGGACAGGGAGGGGAGACCCAGTACTTC. Translation gives CASSPLGQGGETQYF.